This T cell receptor beta chain emerged from a study of CD8 T cells in ankylosing spondylitis. This CDR3 has 14 amino acids. Trimming took 5 bases from V and 2 from J; bases not matched to a gene: 2. TCRdb re-called the 5' RACE reads with MiXCR, one entry per CDR3 protein. The table records under 250,000 distinct CDR3 sequences, 7% to 10% of them present only once. This clonotype has ten or more counts. V is TRBV12-3 or TRBV12-4 and J is TRBJ2-2, with 7 positions matching TRBD2. The sequenced sample consisted of blood, either unsorted or a sorted T cell fraction (not recorded which). The TCR originated in a female donor with ankylosing spondylitis or in good health (not recorded which). The CDR3 region is CASSPGLNTGELFF. As DNA, the CDR3 is TGTGCCAGCAGTCCGGGACTAAACACCGGGGAGCTGTTTTTT.